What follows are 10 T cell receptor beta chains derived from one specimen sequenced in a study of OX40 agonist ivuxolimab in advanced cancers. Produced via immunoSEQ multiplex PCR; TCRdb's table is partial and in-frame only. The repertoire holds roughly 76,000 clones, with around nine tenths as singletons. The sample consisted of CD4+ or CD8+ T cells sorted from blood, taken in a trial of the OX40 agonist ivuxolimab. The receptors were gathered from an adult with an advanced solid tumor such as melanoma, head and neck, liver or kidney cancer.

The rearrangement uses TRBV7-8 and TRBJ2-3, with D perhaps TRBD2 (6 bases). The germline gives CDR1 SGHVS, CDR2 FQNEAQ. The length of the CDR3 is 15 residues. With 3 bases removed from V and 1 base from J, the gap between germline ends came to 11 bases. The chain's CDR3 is CASSFDRLGTDTQYF. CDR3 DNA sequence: TGTGCCAGCAGCTTTGACAGACTAGGCACAGATACGCAGTATTTT.

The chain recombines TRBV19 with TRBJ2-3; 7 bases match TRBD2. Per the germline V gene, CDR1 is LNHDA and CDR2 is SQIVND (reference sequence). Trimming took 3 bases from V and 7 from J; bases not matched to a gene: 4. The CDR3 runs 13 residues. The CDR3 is CASSMGSGNTQYF. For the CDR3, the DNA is TGTGCCAGTAGTATGGGCAGCGGGAATACGCAGTATTTT.

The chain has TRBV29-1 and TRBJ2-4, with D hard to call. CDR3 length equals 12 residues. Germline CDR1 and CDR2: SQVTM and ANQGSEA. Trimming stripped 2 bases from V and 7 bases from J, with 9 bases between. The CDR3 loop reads CSVETSGNIQYF. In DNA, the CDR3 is TGCAGCGTTGAAACCAGTGGTAACATTCAGTACTTC.

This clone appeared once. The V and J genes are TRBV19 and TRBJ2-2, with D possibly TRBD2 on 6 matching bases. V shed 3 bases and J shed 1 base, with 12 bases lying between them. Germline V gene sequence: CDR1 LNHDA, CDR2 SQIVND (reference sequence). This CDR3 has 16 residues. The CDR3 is CASSMEGDLNTGELFF. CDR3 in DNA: TGTGCCAGTAGTATGGAGGGAGACTTGAACACCGGGGAGCTGTTTTTT.

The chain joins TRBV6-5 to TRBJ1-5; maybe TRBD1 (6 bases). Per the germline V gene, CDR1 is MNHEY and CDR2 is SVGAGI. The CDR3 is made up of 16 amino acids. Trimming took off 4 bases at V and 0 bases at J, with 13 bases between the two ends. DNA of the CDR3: TGTGCCAGCAGTTTGAGATGGACAGATAGCAATCAGCCCCAGCATTTT. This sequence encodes CASSLRWTDSNQPQHF.

CDR3 in DNA: TGTGCCAGCAGCTCCATTCTAGCAGCTAGCACAGATACGCAGTATTTT. It translates to CASSSILAASTDTQYF. This chain joins TRBV7-9 and TRBJ2-3; perhaps TRBD2 as D (5 bases). Germline V gene sequence: CDR1 SEHNR, CDR2 FQNEAQ (reference sequence). This CDR3 comprises 16 residues. V gave up 4 bases and J gave up 0 bases, with 14 bases separating them.

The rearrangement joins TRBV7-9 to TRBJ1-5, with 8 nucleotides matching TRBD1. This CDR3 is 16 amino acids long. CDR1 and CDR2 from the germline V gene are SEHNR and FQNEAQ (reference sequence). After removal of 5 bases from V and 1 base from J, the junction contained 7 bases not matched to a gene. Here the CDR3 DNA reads TGTGCCAGCAGCCTGACAGGGGACGCGAGCAATCAGCCCCAGCATTTT. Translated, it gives CASSLTGDASNQPQHF.

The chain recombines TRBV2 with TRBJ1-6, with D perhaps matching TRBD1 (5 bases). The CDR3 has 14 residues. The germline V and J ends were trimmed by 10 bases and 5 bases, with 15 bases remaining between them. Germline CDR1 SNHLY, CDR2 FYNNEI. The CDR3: CATEDSRDNSPLHF. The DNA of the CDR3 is TGTGCCACTGAGGATAGCAGGGATAATTCACCCCTCCACTTT.

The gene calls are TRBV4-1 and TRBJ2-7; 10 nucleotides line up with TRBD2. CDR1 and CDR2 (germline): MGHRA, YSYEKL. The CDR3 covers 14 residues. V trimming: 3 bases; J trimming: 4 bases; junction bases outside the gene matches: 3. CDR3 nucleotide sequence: TGCGCCAGCAGCCACATGACTAGCGGGTACGAGCAGTACTTC. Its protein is CASSHMTSGYEQYF.

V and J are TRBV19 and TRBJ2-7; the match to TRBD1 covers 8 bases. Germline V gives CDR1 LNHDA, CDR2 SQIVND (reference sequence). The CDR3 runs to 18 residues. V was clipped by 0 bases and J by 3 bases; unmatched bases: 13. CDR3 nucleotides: TGTGCCAGTAGTATAGATCTGACAGGGGCCAGCTGGGACTACGAGCAGTACTTC. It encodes CASSIDLTGASWDYEQYF.